What follows are 21 T cell receptor beta chains derived from one specimen sequenced in a study of shared clonotypes between healthy human individuals. Here immunoSEQ multiplex PCR was the method, and the copy in TCRdb shows in-frame clones only, minus some. The sample holds 1 million to 1.3 million clones, about 80% seen once. Sequenced material: memory CD4+ T cells from PBMCs. Sample subset: CD45RA-negative fraction. The receptors originated from a man between 18 and 35 years old in good health. Some clones in this sample may be carry-over from other donors' samples.

The chain is built from TRBV6-4 and TRBJ1-2, with a tentative D call TRBD1 (5 bases). Per germline, CDR1 MRHNA and CDR2 SNTAGT. V was clipped by 5 bases and J by 4 bases, with 14 bases between them. The length of the CDR3 is 14 residues. In DNA form, the CDR3 reads TGTGCCAGCAGTACATTCCCTGGGGCCTATGGCTACACCTTC. Its translation is CASSTFPGAYGYTF.

V is TRBV5-4 and J is TRBJ2-3, with D uncertain. This CDR3 spans 16 amino acids. Germline V gene lookup returns CDR1 SGHNT and CDR2 YYREEE (reference sequence). Trimming took 0 bases from V and 0 from J, leaving 11 bases between them. The CDR3 DNA is TGTGCCAGCAGCTTGGCCAGGACCTCTAGCACAGATACGCAGTATTTT. This codes for CASSLARTSSTDTQYF. The full variable domain, rest sourced from reference TRBV5-4 and TRBJ2-3, is ETGVTQSPTHLIKTRGQQVTLRCSSQSGHNTVSWYQQALGQGPQFIFQYYREEENGRGNFPPRFSGLQFPNYSSELNVNALELDDSALYLCASSLARTSSTDTQYFGPGTRLTVL.

The chain uses TRBV9 and TRBJ1-1, with 8 bases aligning to TRBD1. The J segment lost 4 bases and the V segment lost 3 bases, leaving 5 bases of the junction unmatched. This CDR3 has 14 amino acids. Germline CDR1 SGDLS, CDR2 YYNGEE. CDR3 residues: CASSGRTGLTEAFF. CDR3 nucleotides: TGTGCCAGCAGCGGACGGACAGGGCTCACTGAAGCTTTCTTT.

For the CDR3, the DNA is TGTGCCAGCTCACTTCCGACTAGGACAGATACGCAGTATTTT. Residues: CASSLPTRTDTQYF. The chain joins TRBV18 to TRBJ2-3; D perhaps matches TRBD2 (6 bases). The length of the CDR3 is 14 residues. V was cut by 4 bases and J by 3 bases, with 11 bases left in between. Per germline, CDR1 KGHSH and CDR2 LQKENI.

The chain recombines TRBV27 with TRBJ2-2; D gene unclear. With 3 bases removed from V and 8 bases from J, the gap between germline ends came to 1 base. From germline, CDR1 is MNHEY and CDR2 SMNVEV (reference sequence). This CDR3 is built from 10 residues. As DNA, the CDR3 is TGTGCCAGCAGTTTGGGGGAGCTGTTTTTT. Residues: CASSLGELFF.

This chain joins TRBV5-6 and TRBJ1-2, with unresolved D. CDR1 and CDR2 from the germline V gene are SGHDT and YYEEEE. The CDR3 is 14 amino acids. Trimming removed 5 bases at V and 4 bases at J, with 15 bases between. This CDR3 reads CASSREVTSYGYTF. CDR3 nucleotides: TGTGCCAGCAGTCGGGAGGTGACTTCCTATGGCTACACCTTC.

V and J are TRBV23-1 and TRBJ2-7, with TRBD1 as a possible D gene (6 bases). TRBV23-1 is placed among ORFs of uncertain function. Trimming shortened V by 2 bases and J by 0 bases, and 20 bases separated the two germline ends. The CDR3 sequence is 18 residues long. The CDR3 nucleotides are TGCGCCAGCAGTCAACCCCCCGCTGCAGGGGAGAGCTCCTACGAGCAGTACTTC. Translated, it gives CASSQPPAAGESSYEQYF.

V gene TRBV30 combines with J gene TRBJ1-1; 9 nucleotides align to TRBD1. Looked up from germline, CDR1 is GTSNPN and CDR2 is SVGIG (reference sequence). V shed 5 bases and J 1 base; nucleotides not matched to a gene: 11. The CDR3 runs 16 residues. The CDR3 region is CAWYSGQGGPNTEAFF. DNA for the CDR3: TGTGCCTGGTACTCGGGACAGGGTGGACCGAACACTGAAGCTTTCTTT.

The rearrangement joins TRBV28 to TRBJ2-2; 10 nucleotides line up with TRBD2. In germline, CDR1 is MDHEN, CDR2 SYDVKM. This CDR3 has 17 residues. With 3 bases clipped from V and 1 base from J, the junction kept 5 bases outside the gene matches. CDR3 coding DNA: TGTGCCAGCAGTTTCCTCAGGACTAGCGGGAACACCGGGGAGCTGTTTTTT. It codes for CASSFLRTSGNTGELFF.

Worth noting for this clone: Other nucleotide sequences in the sample specify the same CDR3. The rearrangement joins TRBV5-1 to TRBJ1-2; no clear D gene. Germline CDR1 is SGHRS and CDR2 is YFSETQ. V lost 0 bases and J 0 bases, leaving 6 bases between the germline ends. This CDR3 spans 14 amino acids. The CDR3 reads CASSLAGSNYGYTF. The DNA for the CDR3 is TGCGCCAGCAGCTTGGCGGGGTCTAACTATGGCTACACCTTC.

Only one count was recorded for this clone. The chain has TRBV5-6 and TRBJ1-4; no definite D call. Deletions cut 3 bases from V and 8 bases from J, with 14 bases between. Germline V gene sequence: CDR1 SGHDT, CDR2 YYEEEE. The CDR3 covers 14 residues. The CDR3 coding sequence is TGTGCCAGCAGCTCTCTGGCGGACGTGGAAAAACTGTTTTTT. It is translated as CASSSLADVEKLFF. Variable domain in full (rest from reference TRBV5-6 and TRBJ1-4): DAGVTQSPTHLIKTRGQQVTLRCSPKSGHDTVSWYQQALGQGPQFIFQYYEEEERQRGNFPDRFSGHQFPNYSSELNVNALLLGDSALYLCASSSLADVEKLFFGSGTQLSVL.

The rearrangement joins TRBV27 to TRBJ2-5, with D tentatively TRBD2 (6 bases). TRBJ2-7 explains the end of the DNA better; the J call may be wrong. The CDR3 runs to 12 residues. Germline V gene lookup returns CDR1 MNHEY and CDR2 SMNVEV (reference sequence). The CDR3 DNA is TGTGCCAGCGGGCGGGACTCCTACGAGCAGTACTTC. This sequence encodes CASGRDSYEQYF.

J is TRBJ2-3 and V is TRBV19, with TRBD1 matching over 12 bases. Germline assignment: CDR1 LNHDA and CDR2 SQIVND (reference sequence). With V trimmed by 5 bases and J by 0 bases, 9 bases remained unmatched. The CDR3 sequence is 18 residues long. As DNA, the CDR3 is TGTGCCAGTAGTGACCGGGACAGGGGGCTTTGGAGCACAGATACGCAGTATTTT. It translates to CASSDRDRGLWSTDTQYF.

This clone was recorded many times. This sequence joins TRBV5-1 and TRBJ1-1, with TRBD1 matching over 10 bases. The CDR3 has 12 amino acids. CDR1 and CDR2 from the germline V gene are SGHRS and YFSETQ. V shed 3 bases, J shed 7 bases, and the junction held 0 bases outside the gene matches. The chain's CDR3 is CASSWDRGEAFF. DNA for the CDR3: TGCGCCAGCAGCTGGGACAGGGGTGAAGCTTTCTTT.

This clone was counted ten times or more. This chain uses TRBV27 with TRBJ2-7; D gene ambiguous. Germline V lookup: CDR1 MNHEY, CDR2 SMNVEV (reference sequence). The length of the CDR3 is 15 residues. The germline V and J ends were trimmed by 5 bases and 6 bases, with 20 bases remaining between them. Here the CDR3 reads CASSLLGPSTPEQYF. CDR3 DNA: TGTGCCAGCAGTCTCTTAGGGCCCTCGACTCCCGAGCAGTACTTC.

Comments on this clone: A read error may account for a junction end that differs from germline. V is TRBV5-1 and J is TRBJ1-1; TRBD1 matches at 7 bases. The CDR3 consists of 15 residues. Germline V CDR1 and CDR2: SGHRS, YFSETQ. The CDR3 protein is CASSSIPQGNAEAFF. CDR3 nucleotides: TGCGCCAGCAGCTCCATCCCACAGGGGAACGCTGAAGCTTTCTTT.

This clone was counted ten times or more. J is TRBJ2-3 and V is TRBV11-2; 9 positions agree with TRBD2. The CDR3 is made up of 16 amino acids. J lost 2 bases, V lost 6 bases, and 9 bases had no gene match. CDR1 and CDR2 from the germline V gene are SGHAT and FQNNGV. In DNA form, the CDR3 reads TGTGCCAGCAGGCCAATAGCGGGGGCCCTCACAGATACGCAGTATTTT. Its protein is CASRPIAGALTDTQYF.

The chain has TRBV2 and TRBJ2-7; D is possibly TRBD1 or TRBD2 (5 bases each). V shed 0 bases and J shed 3 bases, with 9 bases lying between them. Germline CDR1 reads SNHLY; CDR2 reads FYNNEI. The CDR3 has 14 residues. CDR3 sequence: CASSEAGPFYEQYF. The CDR3 coding sequence is TGTGCCAGCAGTGAAGCGGGACCCTTCTACGAGCAGTACTTC. The full variable domain, rest sourced from reference TRBV2 and TRBJ2-7, is EPEVTQTPSHQVTQMGQEVILRCVPISNHLYFYWYRQILGQKVEFLVSFYNNEISEKSEIFDDQFSVERPDGSNFTLKIRSTKLEDSAMYFCASSEAGPFYEQYFGPGTRLTVT.

The chain carries TRBV5-1 and TRBJ2-6, with 9 bases fitting TRBD1. V lost 4 bases and J lost 4; bases outside the gene matches: 6. Germline V gene data show CDR1 as SGHRS and CDR2 as YFSETQ. The CDR3 is made up of 16 amino acids. The CDR3 region has the DNA TGCGCCAGCAGCACACAGGGGGCGCTGGGGGCCAACGTCCTGACTTTC. Translation gives CASSTQGALGANVLTF.

Note on this clone: A far larger clone is one base from this, pointing to a likely read error. The gene calls are TRBV30 and TRBJ1-3; tentative D call: TRBD1 (6 bases). Germline CDR1 is GTSNPN and CDR2 is SVGIG (reference sequence). This CDR3 has 16 amino acids. In DNA, the CDR3 is TGTGCCCGGAGTGTGGGGGCTACAGGCTCTGGAAACACCATATATTTT. This gives the protein CARSVGATGSGNTIYF.

This chain connects TRBV6-1 to TRBJ2-1, with D possibly matching TRBD2 (5 bases). The CDR3 sequence is 13 residues long. The V and J ends lost 7 bases and 2 bases respectively, with 9 bases between them. Germline V CDR1 and CDR2: MNHNS, SASEGT. CDR3: CASIRRPYNEQFF. Here the CDR3 DNA reads TGTGCCAGCATTAGGAGGCCCTACAATGAGCAGTTCTTC.